The clone carrying this T cell receptor beta chain appeared many times. The entry originates in a study of early T cells in non-severe SARS-CoV-2 infection. Study-level background: The authors sequenced bulk RNA from unsorted whole blood, leaving chains unpaired.

TCRdb independently ran MiXCR on the 5' RACE reads; one entry per CDR3 protein. The sample gives 50,000 to 70,000 distinct CDR3 sequences, approximately 8% of which show up once; about 3.3% is in the top ten. This CDR3 spans 16 amino acids. The germline CDR1 and CDR2 sequences are SGHNT and YYREEE (reference sequence). J was trimmed by 4 bases and V by 4 bases; bases with no gene match: 9. The V and J genes are TRBV5-4 and TRBJ2-3; 10 bases fit TRBD2. The sample consisted of whole blood. The sequence came from an adult who was a healthcare worker with PCR-confirmed SARS-CoV-2 infection or an uninfected control (not recorded which). The CDR3 DNA follows: TGTGCCAGCAGCCCAGCTAGCGGGAGTTCGGCAGATACGCAGTATTTT. Translation gives CASSPASGSSADTQYF.